One and the same sample provided the 25 T cell receptor beta chains below, sequenced in a study of T cells in Graves' hyperthyroidism and ophthalmopathy. Using RNA transcripts as the source, TCR beta CDR3 regions were amplified. The HTBI set primed first-round TCR CDR3 RT-PCR. Each CDR3 protein gets one entry after TCRdb re-called the multiplex PCR reads with MiXCR. The repertoire consists of around 600,000 distinct CDR3 sequences, with approximately 15% occurring once and the leading ten covering 6.5% to 9%. Material for sequencing was blood. The source is a woman younger than 35 with Graves' ophthalmopathy.

The chain combines TRBV2 with TRBJ2-3; no clear D. This CDR3 comprises 13 residues. Germline-derived CDR1 and CDR2 are SNHLY and FYNNEI. Trimming removed 9 bases from V and 2 bases from J, with 12 bases in between. Written as DNA, the CDR3 is TGTGCCAGAGAAAAGGAGTTCACAGATACGCAGTATTTT. Its protein is CAREKEFTDTQYF.

In its sample, this clonotype was seen many times. The genes are TRBV11-2 and TRBJ2-7; 7 bases agree with TRBD2. This CDR3 has 14 amino acids. V shed 6 bases and J 7 bases; nucleotides not matched to a gene: 12. The germline gives CDR1 SGHAT, CDR2 FQNNGV. Here the CDR3 reads CASRLAAGVGEQYF. The CDR3 nucleotides are TGTGCCAGCAGGCTAGCGGCCGGGGTTGGAGAGCAGTACTTC.

A word on this clonotype: This may arise from a read error, as a much more abundant clone is one base away. The rearrangement joins TRBV6-5 to TRBJ1-5; the D is unclear. CDR1 is MNHEY and CDR2 is SVGAGI in the germline V gene. The CDR3 is made up of 17 amino acids. The ends were cut back, 6 bases at V and 0 bases at J, with 18 bases in the middle. The CDR3 spells CASSHSFHSDSNQPQHF. CDR3 in DNA: TGTGCCAGCAGCCACTCCTTCCATTCGGATAGCAATCAGCCCCAGCATTTT.

This clonotype was seen only a few times. CDR3 sequence reads: CASTEEASSYEQYF. CDR3 bases: TGTGCCAGCACCGAAGAGGCGAGCTCCTACGAGCAGTACTTC. The rearrangement joins TRBV7-9 to TRBJ2-7; D not certain. The CDR3 is 14 residues long. Deletions cut 7 bases from V and 0 bases from J, with 13 bases between. In germline, CDR1 is SEHNR, CDR2 FQNEAQ (reference sequence).

Concerning this clonotype: Relative to the germline gene, one junction end is altered; a read error may explain this. The rearrangement joins TRBV5-1 to TRBJ2-1; D might be TRBD1 (5 bases). This CDR3 region has 15 residues. Germline V gene lookup returns CDR1 SGHRS and CDR2 YFSETQ. The CDR3, as DNA: TGCGCCAGCGGCTTGGTGACAGACGACTACAATGAGCAGTTCTTC. This gives the protein CASGLVTDDYNEQFF.

The table lists this clonotype with a few counts. This chain joins TRBV11-2 and TRBJ2-7; 8 bases fit TRBD1. J lost 4 bases, V lost 0 bases, and 5 bases had no gene match. The CDR3 is 15 residues long. Per the germline V gene, CDR1 is SGHAT and CDR2 is FQNNGV. CDR3 sequence: CASSLDGTGGYEQYF. CDR3 nucleotide sequence: TGTGCCAGCAGCTTAGATGGAACAGGGGGATACGAGCAGTACTTC.

A remark on this clonotype: Germline is not matched at one junction end, which may reflect a read error. The V gene is TRBV7-2, the J gene TRBJ2-7; no reliable D call. The CDR3 consists of 12 residues. The V gene's germline CDR1 is SGHTA and CDR2 FQGNSA. The CDR3 DNA sequence: TGTGCCGGCAGCTTAGGGCTCTACGAGCAGTACTTC. This gives the protein CAGSLGLYEQYF. The full variable domain, completed using reference TRBV7-2 and TRBJ2-7, is GAGVSQSPSNKVTEKGKDVELRCDPISGHTALYWYRQSLGQGLEFLIYFQGNSAPDKSGLPSDRFSAERTGGSVSTLTIQRTQQEDSAVYLCAGSLGLYEQYFGPGTRLTVT.

There are many counts of this clonotype. V is TRBV7-9 and J is TRBJ2-7; 11 bases align to TRBD2. V lost 1 base, J lost 4 bases, and 6 bases stayed unmatched. This CDR3 has 16 residues. Germline values: CDR1 SEHNR, CDR2 FQNEAQ (reference sequence). DNA of the CDR3: TGTGCCAGCAGCTTAGTAGCGGGAGGGCCGGAGTACGAGCAGTACTTC. It yields the protein CASSLVAGGPEYEQYF.

In its sample, this clonotype was seen a few times. The chain employs TRBV28 and TRBJ1-5, with 12 bases fitting TRBD1. The CDR3 contains 16 residues. Germline values: CDR1 MDHEN, CDR2 SYDVKM. V lost 6 bases and J lost 9; bases outside the gene matches: 12. CDR3 in amino acids: CASSRGTGGKEWPQHF. The CDR3 nucleotides are TGTGCCAGCAGCCGGGGGACAGGGGGCAAAGAATGGCCCCAGCATTTT.

This clonotype was observed many times. The chain carries TRBV7-9 and TRBJ2-3, with 13 bases matching TRBD2. The CDR3 sequence is 18 residues long. Germline V gives CDR1 SEHNR, CDR2 FQNEAQ (reference sequence). V lost 3 bases, J lost 5 bases, and 11 bases stayed unmatched. CDR3 nucleotide sequence: TGTGCCAGCAGCTTTCCAGGACTAGCGGGAGAGATGGGAGATACGCAGTATTTT. Its protein is CASSFPGLAGEMGDTQYF.

This clonotype was counted many times. V gene TRBV28 combines with J gene TRBJ2-4; 13 bases match TRBD2. J was trimmed by 8 bases and V by 5 bases; bases with no gene match: 15. The germline gives CDR1 MDHEN, CDR2 SYDVKM. The CDR3 consists of 18 residues. CDR3 DNA sequence: TGTGCCAGCAGTCCGTATGGTGGACTAGCGGGAGCGGTGGACATTCAGTACTTC. As protein: CASSPYGGLAGAVDIQYF.

This clonotype was observed at least ten times. The chain couples TRBV7-3 to TRBJ2-1, with D perhaps TRBD2 (6 bases). Trimming pared 5 bases from V and 5 bases from J, leaving 10 bases between. Germline values: CDR1 SGHTA, CDR2 FQGTGA. This CDR3 is built from 13 residues. The CDR3 region is CASSLGGHNEQFF. In DNA form, the CDR3 reads TGTGCCAGCAGCCTCGGAGGGCACAATGAGCAGTTCTTC. Combining the CDR3 with reference TRBV7-3 and TRBJ2-1 gives the whole variable domain GAGVSQTPSNKVTEKGKYVELRCDPISGHTALYWYRQSLGQGPEFLIYFQGTGAADDSGLPNDRFFAVRPEGSVSTLKIQRTERGDSAVYLCASSLGGHNEQFFGPGTRLTVL.

This clonotype was observed many times. The V call is TRBV24-1, the J call TRBJ2-7; TRBD1 might be the D (6 bases). CDR3 size: 12 residues. Germline V gene lookup returns CDR1 KGHDR and CDR2 SFDVKD. Trimming took off 9 bases at V and 3 bases at J, with 11 bases between the two ends. CDR3 in DNA: TGTGCCACCTGGGACACCGACTACGAGCAGTACTTC. The encoded protein is CATWDTDYEQYF.

The chain uses TRBV30 and TRBJ2-3; maybe TRBD2 (6 bases). CDR3 size: 13 residues. V was shortened by 3 bases and J by 3 bases, with 10 bases between the two germline ends. The germline V gene has CDR1 GTSNPN and CDR2 SVGIG (reference sequence). In DNA form, the CDR3 reads TGTGCCTGGAGCCGACTAGGGACAGATACGCAGTATTTT. Its translation is CAWSRLGTDTQYF.

This clonotype appeared many times. This CDR3 reads CASSAPTGTKNIQYF. For the CDR3, the DNA is TGTGCCAGCAGCGCTCCGACAGGGACCAAAAACATTCAGTACTTC. This rearrangement joins TRBV28 to TRBJ2-4, with 7 bases identical to TRBD1. CDR1 and CDR2 from the germline V gene are MDHEN and SYDVKM. This CDR3 has 15 residues. The trim removed 6 bases at V and 2 bases at J, leaving 7 bases unmatched.

This clonotype was recorded many times. The chain combines TRBV19 with TRBJ1-2, with 7 positions matching TRBD1. The CDR3 totals 15 residues. V lost 8 bases, J lost 4 bases, and 13 bases stayed unmatched. Per the germline V gene, CDR1 is LNHDA and CDR2 is SQIVND (reference sequence). The CDR3 here is CASQKGAGQVYGYTF. The DNA of the CDR3 is TGTGCCAGTCAAAAAGGCGCAGGACAGGTCTATGGCTACACCTTC. Together with reference TRBV19 and TRBJ1-2, the CDR3 gives the full variable domain: DGGITQSPKYLFRKEGQNVTLSCEQNLNHDAMYWYRQDPGQGLRLIYYSQIVNDFQKGDIAEGYSVSREKKESFPLTVTSAQKNPTAFYLCASQKGAGQVYGYTFGSGTRLTVV.

This clonotype was detected many times. The gene calls are TRBV9 and TRBJ2-1; 7 nucleotides match TRBD1. The CDR3 totals 17 residues. With 0 bases clipped from V and 2 bases from J, the junction kept 8 bases outside the gene matches. The germline V gene has CDR1 SGDLS and CDR2 YYNGEE. The CDR3 region has the DNA TGTGCCAGCAGCGTAGACGTGGGGCAGGGGGCCTACAATGAGCAGTTCTTC. Amino acids: CASSVDVGQGAYNEQFF.

This clonotype was counted at least ten times. The genes are TRBV12-3 or TRBV12-4 and TRBJ1-2; D call uncertain. V was pared by 7 bases and J by 6 bases, with 9 bases between. This CDR3 has 11 residues. CDR3 nucleotides: TGTGCCAGCATCGATTCGGATGGCTACACCTTC. Protein sequence: CASIDSDGYTF.

This clonotype was seen many times. The CDR3 spells CAIDYEQYF. Written as DNA, the CDR3 is TGTGCCATAGACTACGAGCAGTACTTC. The J gene is TRBJ2-7, the V gene TRBV7-9; D remains unclear. The CDR3 loop spans 9 amino acids. The V end was cut by 10 bases, the J end by 3 bases, with 4 bases between. Germline-derived CDR1 and CDR2 are SEHNR and FQNEAQ (reference sequence). The full variable domain, in which reference TRBV7-9 and TRBJ2-7 provide the parts outside the CDR3, is DTGVSQNPRHKITKRGQNVTFRCDPISEHNRLYWYRQTLGQGPEFLTYFQNEAQLEKSRLLSDRFSAERPKGSFSTLEIQRTEQGDSAMYLCAIDYEQYFGPGTRLTVT.

In this sample, this clonotype turned up a few times. The chain joins TRBV5-5 to TRBJ2-1, with 8 positions matching TRBD2. The CDR3 length is 15 residues. The germline CDR1 and CDR2 sequences are SGHKS and YYEKEE (reference sequence). With V trimmed by 6 bases and J by 2 bases, 7 bases remained unmatched. The CDR3, as DNA: TGTGCCAGCACCCCGGGAGGGCAACCCTACAATGAGCAGTTCTTC. Translating gives CASTPGGQPYNEQFF.

The chain carries TRBV2 and TRBJ2-7; the match to TRBD2 covers 9 bases. The CDR3 totals 16 residues. The V gene end was trimmed by 3 bases and the J gene end by 2 bases; junction bases not matched to a gene: 8. From germline, CDR1 is SNHLY and CDR2 FYNNEI. The DNA for the CDR3 is TGTGCCAGCAGTGATGCGGTGGCGGGAGGGCCCTACGAGCAGTACTTC. Translating it yields CASSDAVAGGPYEQYF.

This clonotype was counted ten times or more. The chain combines TRBV12-3 or TRBV12-4 with TRBJ1-1; D is undetermined. The CDR3 totals 15 residues. Trimming took off 5 bases at V and 4 bases at J, with 17 bases between the two ends. The CDR3: CASSLDQVLGTEAFF. CDR3 coding DNA: TGTGCCAGCAGTCTAGATCAGGTGCTGGGCACTGAAGCTTTCTTT.

The CDR3 loop is CASLPLAGGSDTQYF. Written as DNA, the CDR3 is TGCGCCAGCCTCCCCCTAGCGGGAGGTTCAGATACGCAGTATTTT. The chain links TRBV5-1 to TRBJ2-3, with 11 bases lining up with TRBD2. The V gene's germline CDR1 is SGHRS and CDR2 YFSETQ. V dropped 7 bases and J dropped 4; count of bases not matched to a gene: 8. The CDR3 is 15 amino acids.

This clonotype was counted a few times. The chain uses TRBV4-3 and TRBJ1-1, with D uncertain. Trimming took off 2 bases at V and 4 bases at J, with 14 bases between the two ends. Germline CDR1 is LGHNA and CDR2 is YSLEER. There are 15 residues in the CDR3. Written as DNA, the CDR3 is TGCGCCAGCAGCCAACAAGAGGGAGGGAGCACTGAAGCTTTCTTT. Translating gives CASSQQEGGSTEAFF.

This clonotype occurred many times. The CDR3 spells CASSGSGTRLNEQFF. The CDR3 DNA reads as TGTGCCAGCAGCGGGAGCGGGACCAGACTAAATGAGCAGTTCTTC. V usage is TRBV9 and J usage is TRBJ2-1; the match to TRBD2 covers 7 bases. Looked up from germline, CDR1 is SGDLS and CDR2 is YYNGEE. V gave up 3 bases and J gave up 7 bases; unmatched junction bases: 10. This CDR3 is 15 amino acids long.